The 16 T cell receptor beta chains listed next were all sequenced from one sample in a study of blood T cell repertoires in COVID-19 (dated by TCRdb to about 2020). Receptor amplification or capture employed the immunoSEQ multiplex PCR assay. This is the immuneACCESS table as TCRdb keeps it, with only in-frame sequences that have V and J called. A part of the clones is gone; compared with another copy, unresolved V genes explain less than half, and the rest is unexplained. The sample table holds approximately 310,000 clones, of which around 90% were seen once. 4% to 6% of the sample lies in the top ten. Sequenced: PBMCs or T cells enriched from blood (not recorded which). The receptors stem from a man in his 60s who had recovered from COVID-19.

The rearrangement joins TRBV2 to TRBJ1-1; possible D gene TRBD1, 5 bases. Germline assignment: CDR1 SNHLY and CDR2 FYNNEI. V was trimmed by 6 bases and J by 4 bases, leaving 15 bases between them. The CDR3 spans 14 residues. The CDR3 nucleotides read TGTGCCAGCAGGTCCGGGACGGGGGGCACTGAAGCTTTCTTT. This codes for CASRSGTGGTEAFF.

The sample holds one count of this clone. The genes are TRBV18 and TRBJ2-5; a possible D gene is TRBD2 (6 bases). The CDR3 length is 15 residues. Germline assignment: CDR1 KGHSH and CDR2 LQKENI. V was cut by 2 bases and J by 5 bases, with 15 bases left in between. The CDR3 reads CASSPARLGLETQYF. CDR3 DNA: TGTGCCAGCTCACCAGCTCGACTAGGATTGGAGACCCAGTACTTC.

This clone has a handful of counts. The gene calls are TRBV4-1 and TRBJ2-7; TRBD2 agrees at 7 bases. The length of the CDR3 is 15 residues. V gave up 2 bases and J gave up 0 bases; unmatched junction bases: 4. The V gene's germline CDR1 is MGHRA and CDR2 YSYEKL. The CDR3 region has the DNA TGCGCCAGCAGCCAATCGGGACTAAACTCCTACGAGCAGTACTTC. Protein: CASSQSGLNSYEQYF.

The genes are TRBV4-1 and TRBJ2-7; D perhaps matches TRBD1 (6 bases). Germline CDR1 reads MGHRA; CDR2 reads YSYEKL. CDR3 size: 16 residues. Trimming took off 1 base at V and 0 bases at J, with 13 bases between the two ends. Here the CDR3 DNA reads TGCGCCAGCAGCCAAGCCCGGGACATGCCCTCCTACGAGCAGTACTTC. Residues: CASSQARDMPSYEQYF.

The chain employs TRBV5-1 and TRBJ1-4; 9 bases match TRBD1. The CDR3 totals 14 residues. Germline assignment: CDR1 SGHRS and CDR2 YFSETQ. After removal of 2 bases from V and 5 bases from J, the junction contained 1 base not matched to a gene. This chain's CDR3 is CASSFGQGNEKLFF. The CDR3 DNA reads as TGCGCCAGCAGCTTTGGACAGGGGAATGAAAAACTGTTTTTT.

This clone has only a few counts. This chain uses TRBV7-3 with TRBJ1-1; the match to TRBD1 covers 8 bases. This CDR3 has 15 residues. CDR1 and CDR2 (germline): SGHTA, FQGTGA. V dropped 2 bases and J dropped 1; count of bases not matched to a gene: 3. The CDR3 spells CASSLQTGGNTEAFF. In nucleotides, the CDR3 is TGTGCCAGCAGCTTACAAACAGGGGGGAACACTGAAGCTTTCTTT.

This rearrangement joins TRBV3-1 (or the pseudogene TRBV3-2) to TRBJ1-6; D remains ambiguous. This CDR3 spans 13 amino acids. V lost 0 bases and J 10 bases, leaving 7 bases between the germline ends. The V gene's germline CDR1 is LGHDT and CDR2 YNNKEL (reference sequence). The DNA of the CDR3 is TGTGCCAGCAGCCAAGATCTGAGATCACCCCTCCACTTT. As protein: CASSQDLRSPLHF.

A word on this clone: The sample has other DNA sequences that encode this CDR3 too. This chain joins TRBV5-1 and TRBJ1-1; the D is unclear. The CDR3 extends over 14 amino acids. The V end was cut by 0 bases, the J end by 1 base, with 7 bases between. Germline V gives CDR1 SGHRS, CDR2 YFSETQ. The CDR3 bases are TGCGCCAGCAGCTTGGTTTCGGGGAACACTGAAGCTTTCTTT. Protein sequence: CASSLVSGNTEAFF.

The chain combines TRBV7-6 with TRBJ1-2, with 7 bases that match TRBD1. The CDR3 totals 15 residues. The germline V gene encodes CDR1 SGHVS and CDR2 FNYEAQ. The V segment lost 5 bases and the J segment 4 bases; nucleotides outside the gene matches: 10. This CDR3 reads CASSGLGQDSYGYTF. Written as DNA, the CDR3 is TGTGCCAGCAGCGGGCTAGGACAGGATTCCTATGGCTACACCTTC.

J is TRBJ1-5 and V is TRBV7-8, with a possible D match to TRBD1 (6 bases). The CDR3 contains 15 residues. Between the trimmed V and J ends, which lost 3 bases and 7 bases, there was a span of 16 bases. CDR1 and CDR2 (germline): SGHVS, FQNEAQ. This CDR3 is CASSFLPRGQQPQHF. In DNA form, the CDR3 reads TGTGCCAGCAGCTTTCTGCCCAGGGGCCAGCAGCCCCAGCATTTT.

This clone has a single count. V is TRBV5-4 and J is TRBJ2-5; possible D gene TRBD1, 6 bases. The CDR3 has 15 amino acids. Germline lookup yields CDR1 SGHNT and CDR2 YYREEE (reference sequence). Trimming cost V 4 bases and J 5 bases, with 18 bases left between them. The DNA for the CDR3 is TGTGCCAGCAGCCCCGACTCAGGGGTTCAGGAGACCCAGTACTTC. Encoded protein: CASSPDSGVQETQYF.

The chain carries TRBV5-1 and TRBJ1-1; unclear D gene. Germline V CDR1 and CDR2: SGHRS, YFSETQ. The CDR3 has 13 residues. Trimming shortened V by 4 bases and J by 1 base, and 8 bases separated the two germline ends. This CDR3 reads CASSPGWNTEAFF. The DNA of the CDR3 is TGCGCCAGCAGCCCCGGGTGGAACACTGAAGCTTTCTTT. Full variable domain (outside the CDR3, taken from reference TRBV5-1 and TRBJ1-1): KAGVTQTPRYLIKTRGQQVTLSCSPISGHRSVSWYQQTPGQGLQFLFEYFSETQRNKGNFPGRFSGRQFSNSRSEMNVSTLELGDSALYLCASSPGWNTEAFFGQGTRLTVV.

The chain has TRBV28 and TRBJ2-7; 9 nucleotides line up with TRBD1. The germline gives CDR1 MDHEN, CDR2 SYDVKM. V dropped 6 bases and J dropped 3; count of bases not matched to a gene: 18. CDR3 length: 18 amino acids. CDR3 DNA sequence: TGTGCCAGCAGACGAGACAGGGGGAGAGCTAATCGCGTCTACGAGCAGTACTTC. This translates into CASRRDRGRANRVYEQYF.

The chain combines TRBV21-1 with TRBJ1-5; TRBD1 is taken as the D call from the table, unchecked against the DNA. TRBV21-1 is a pseudogene segment. The CDR3 is 16 amino acids. Here the CDR3 DNA reads TGTGCCACCTTTCGGTCCGGGACAGGGGGGCATCAGCCCCAGCATTTT. Protein product: CATFRSGTGGHQPQHF.

The rearrangement uses TRBV7-8 and TRBJ1-6; the D is unclear. In germline, CDR1 is SGHVS, CDR2 FQNEAQ. Trimming cost V 1 base and J 0 bases, with 10 bases left between them. This CDR3 has 17 residues. Written as DNA, the CDR3 is TGTGCCAGCAGCTTAGGCCCGCTGAGCTCCTATAATTCACCCCTCCACTTT. The encoded protein is CASSLGPLSSYNSPLHF.

The chain employs TRBV9 and TRBJ2-2, with D possibly TRBD1 on 6 matching bases. This CDR3 has 16 amino acids. The germline CDR1 and CDR2 sequences are SGDLS and YYNGEE. V was cut by 0 bases and J by 2 bases, with 11 bases left in between. The DNA for the CDR3 is TGTGCCAGCAGCGTAGTTGGGACAAGAAACACCGGGGAGCTGTTTTTT. Translation gives CASSVVGTRNTGELFF.